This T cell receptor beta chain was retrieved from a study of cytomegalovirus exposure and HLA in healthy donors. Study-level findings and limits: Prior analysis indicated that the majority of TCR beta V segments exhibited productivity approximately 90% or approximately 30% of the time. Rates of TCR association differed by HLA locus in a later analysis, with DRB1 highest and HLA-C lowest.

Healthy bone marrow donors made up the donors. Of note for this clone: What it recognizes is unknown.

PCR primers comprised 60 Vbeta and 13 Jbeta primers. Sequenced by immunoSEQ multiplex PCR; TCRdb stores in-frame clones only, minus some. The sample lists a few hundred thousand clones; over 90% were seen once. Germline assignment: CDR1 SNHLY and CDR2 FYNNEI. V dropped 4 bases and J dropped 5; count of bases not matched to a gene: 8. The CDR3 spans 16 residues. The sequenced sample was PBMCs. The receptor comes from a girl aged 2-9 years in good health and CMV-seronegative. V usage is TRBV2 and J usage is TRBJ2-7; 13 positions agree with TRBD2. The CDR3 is CASSGQAGTSGNEQYF. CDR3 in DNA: TGTGCCAGCAGTGGACAGGCCGGGACTAGCGGGAACGAGCAGTACTTC.